The T cell receptor beta chain described here comes from a study of T cell repertoires in cytomegalovirus infection. CDR3 length equals 15 residues. V dropped 0 bases and J dropped 5 bases, with 12 bases sitting between them. Germline-derived CDR1 and CDR2 are SGHKS and YYEKEE (reference sequence). One entry per CDR3 protein results from TCRdb running MiXCR on the reads. The table shows under 600,000 distinct CDR3 sequences, with more than 15% occurring only once. This clonotype was obtained from a human donor in good health (CMV status not recorded). Some clones in this sample may be carry-over from other donors' samples. The chain recombines TRBV5-5 with TRBJ2-1, with no clear D. The sequenced sample consisted of CD8+ T cells from PBMCs. This CDR3 reads CASSLAPDFNNEQFF. The CDR3 DNA is TGTGCCAGCAGCTTGGCCCCTGACTTTAACAATGAGCAGTTCTTC.